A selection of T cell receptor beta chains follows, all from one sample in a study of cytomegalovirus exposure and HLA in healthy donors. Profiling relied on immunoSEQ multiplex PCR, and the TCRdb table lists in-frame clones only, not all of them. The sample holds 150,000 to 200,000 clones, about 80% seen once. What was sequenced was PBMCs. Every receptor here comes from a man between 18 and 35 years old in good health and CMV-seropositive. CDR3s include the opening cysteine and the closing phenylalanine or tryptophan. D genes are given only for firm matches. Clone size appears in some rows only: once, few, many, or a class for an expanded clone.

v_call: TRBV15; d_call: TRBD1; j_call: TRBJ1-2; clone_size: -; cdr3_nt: TGTGCCACCAGCCAACATCAGAAGGGGGCGCATGATGGCTACACCTTC; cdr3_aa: CATSQHQKGAHDGYTF
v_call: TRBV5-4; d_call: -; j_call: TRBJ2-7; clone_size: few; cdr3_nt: TGTGCCAGCAGCCAAACCCGACAGAACGAGCAGTACTTC; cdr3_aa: CASSQTRQNEQYF
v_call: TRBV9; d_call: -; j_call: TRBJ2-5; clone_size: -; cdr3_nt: TGTGCCAGCAGCGTAGGGGGGCTGGGGGAGACCCAGTACTTC; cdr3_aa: CASSVGGLGETQYF
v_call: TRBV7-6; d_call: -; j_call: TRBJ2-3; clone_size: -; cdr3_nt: TGTGCCGTGAGGACAGCTCCTGATACGCAGTATTTT; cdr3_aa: CAVRTAPDTQYF
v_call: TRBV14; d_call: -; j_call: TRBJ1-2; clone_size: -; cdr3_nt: TGTGCCAGCAGCCAAGAGGAGGGGCTGGGCTATGGCTACACCTTC; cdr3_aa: CASSQEEGLGYGYTF
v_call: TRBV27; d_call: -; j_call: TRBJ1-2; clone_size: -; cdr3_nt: TGTGCCAGCAGTTTATCCACAGGCGGGGCCACCGTATATGGCTACACCTTC; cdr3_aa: CASSLSTGGATVYGYTF
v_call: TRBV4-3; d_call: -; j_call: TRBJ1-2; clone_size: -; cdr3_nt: TGCGCCAGCAGCCGGGCCGATGGGAGCTATGGCTACACCTTC; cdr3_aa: CASSRADGSYGYTF
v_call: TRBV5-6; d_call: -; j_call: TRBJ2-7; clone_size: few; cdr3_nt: TGTGCCAGCACCCCGGGTGGATCCTACGAGCAGTACTTC; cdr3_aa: CASTPGGSYEQYF
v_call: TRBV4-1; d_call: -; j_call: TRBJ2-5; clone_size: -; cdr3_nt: TGCGCCAGCAGCCAATCCGTTAGTCTCGTACCACGCTACACCCAGTACTTC; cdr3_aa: CASSQSVSLVPRYTQYF
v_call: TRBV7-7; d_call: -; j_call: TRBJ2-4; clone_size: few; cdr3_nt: TGTGCCAGCAGTCTACCAGACAGTATCGCCAAAAACATTCAGTACTTC; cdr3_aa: CASSLPDSIAKNIQYF
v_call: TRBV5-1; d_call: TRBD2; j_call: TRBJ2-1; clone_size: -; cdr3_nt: TGCGCCAGCAGCTCCGATGGGACTAGCAGATACAATGAGCAGTTCTTC; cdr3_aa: CASSSDGTSRYNEQFF
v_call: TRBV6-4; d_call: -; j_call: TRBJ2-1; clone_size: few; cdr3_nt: TGTGCCAGCAGTGACGGGACTGGGGGTTCAACGCAGTTCTTC; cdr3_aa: CASSDGTGGSTQFF
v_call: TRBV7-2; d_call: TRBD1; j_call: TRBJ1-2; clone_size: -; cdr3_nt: TGTGCCAGCAGCCCTATTATCACAGGGGGCGCGGGTGGCTACACCTTC; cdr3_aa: CASSPIITGGAGGYTF
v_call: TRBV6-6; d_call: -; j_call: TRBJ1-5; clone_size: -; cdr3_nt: TGTGCCAGCAGTACAGGGAGTAGCAATCAGCCCCAGCATTTT; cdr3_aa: CASSTGSSNQPQHF
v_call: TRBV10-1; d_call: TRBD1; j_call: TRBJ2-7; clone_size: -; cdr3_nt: TGCGCCAGCAGTGGGGACAGGGACCTATCCTACGAGCAGTACTTC; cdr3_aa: CASSGDRDLSYEQYF
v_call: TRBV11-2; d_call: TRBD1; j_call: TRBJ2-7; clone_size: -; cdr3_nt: TGTGCCAGCAGCTCTGGACAGGGCTCCTACGAGCAGTACTTC; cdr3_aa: CASSSGQGSYEQYF
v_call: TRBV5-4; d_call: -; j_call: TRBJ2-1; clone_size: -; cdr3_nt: TGTGCCAGCAGCCGTGAGAGGAACTCCTACAATGAGCAGTTCTTC; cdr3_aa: CASSRERNSYNEQFF
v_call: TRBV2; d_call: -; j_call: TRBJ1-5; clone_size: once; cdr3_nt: TGTGCCAGCAGGGACAGAACCAATCAGCCCCAGCATTTT; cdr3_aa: CASRDRTNQPQHF
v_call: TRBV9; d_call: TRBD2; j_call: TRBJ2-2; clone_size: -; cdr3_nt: TGTGCCAGCAGCGTTGGGGGGGCCGGGGAGCTGTTTTTT; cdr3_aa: CASSVGGAGELFF
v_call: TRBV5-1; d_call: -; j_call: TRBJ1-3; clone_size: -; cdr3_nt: TGCGCCAGCCGCCCCGGAGCGGGGACCGGAAACACCATATATTTT; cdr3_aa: CASRPGAGTGNTIYF
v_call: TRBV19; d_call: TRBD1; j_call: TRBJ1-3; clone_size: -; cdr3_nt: TGTGCCAGTAGTCCCGGGACAGGTTCTTCCCCTGGAAACACCATATATTTT; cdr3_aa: CASSPGTGSSPGNTIYF
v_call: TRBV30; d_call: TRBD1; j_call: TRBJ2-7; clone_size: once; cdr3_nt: TGTGCCGGGACAGGGGTCTACGAGCAGTACTTC; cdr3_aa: CAGTGVYEQYF
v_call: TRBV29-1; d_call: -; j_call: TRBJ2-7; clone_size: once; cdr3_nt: TGCAGCGTGGGTGGGGGGACCTCCGAGCAGTACTTC; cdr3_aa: CSVGGGTSEQYF
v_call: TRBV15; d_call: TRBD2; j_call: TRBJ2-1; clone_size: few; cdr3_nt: TGTGCCACCAGCAGACCCTCGGCTAGCGGGAGCCGCAATGAGCAGTTCTTC; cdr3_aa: CATSRPSASGSRNEQFF
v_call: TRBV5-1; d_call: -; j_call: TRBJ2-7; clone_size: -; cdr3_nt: TGCGCCAGCAGCTCCAACTGGGGCACCGGGTACGAGCAGTACTTC; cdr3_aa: CASSSNWGTGYEQYF
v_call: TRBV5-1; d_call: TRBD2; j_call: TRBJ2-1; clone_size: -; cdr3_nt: TGCGCCAGCAGCTTGGCTGGGGGACTAGCGAGCGAGCAGTTCTTC; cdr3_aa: CASSLAGGLASEQFF
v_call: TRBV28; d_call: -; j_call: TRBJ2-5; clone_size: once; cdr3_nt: TGTGCCAGCAGTTCCGGAGGGGCGGGGAAGACCCAGTACTTC; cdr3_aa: CASSSGGAGKTQYF
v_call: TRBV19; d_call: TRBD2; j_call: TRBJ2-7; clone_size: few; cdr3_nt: TGTGCCAGTAGTATGACTAGCGGACACTACGAGCAGTACTTC; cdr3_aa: CASSMTSGHYEQYF
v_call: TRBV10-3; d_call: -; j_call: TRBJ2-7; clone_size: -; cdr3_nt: TGTGCCATCAGTGAATGGGGGCACGAGCAGTACTTC; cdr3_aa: CAISEWGHEQYF
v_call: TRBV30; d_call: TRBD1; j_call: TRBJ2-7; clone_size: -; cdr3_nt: TGTGCCTGGAGTAGGGGACAGCAGGACTACGAGCAGTACTTC; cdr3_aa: CAWSRGQQDYEQYF
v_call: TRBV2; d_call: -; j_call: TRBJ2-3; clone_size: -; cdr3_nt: TGTGCCAGCAGTGTCGGGGTCACAGATACGCAGTATTTT; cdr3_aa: CASSVGVTDTQYF
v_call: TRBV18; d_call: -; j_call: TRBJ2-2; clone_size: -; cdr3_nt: TGTGCCAGCTCACCAGGGGGCGCGAACACCGGGGAGCTGTTTTTT; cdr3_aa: CASSPGGANTGELFF
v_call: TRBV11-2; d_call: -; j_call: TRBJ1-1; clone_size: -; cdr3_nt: TGTGCCAGCAGCTTAGAGGCAGGGGTGAACACTGAAGCTTTCTTT; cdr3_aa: CASSLEAGVNTEAFF
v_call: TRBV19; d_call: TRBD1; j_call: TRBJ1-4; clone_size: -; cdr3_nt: TGTGCCAGTAGTTCCTATCTCTTGGGACAGGAGGAAAAACTGTTTTTT; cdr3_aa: CASSSYLLGQEEKLFF
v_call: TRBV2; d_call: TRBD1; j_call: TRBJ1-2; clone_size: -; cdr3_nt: TGTGCCAGCATCCAGGACAGGGGATCCCTCTATGGCTACACCTTC; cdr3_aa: CASIQDRGSLYGYTF
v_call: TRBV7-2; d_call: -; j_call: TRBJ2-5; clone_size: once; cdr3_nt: TGTGCCAGCAGCCGCGGACTTTCAGAGACCCAGTACTTC; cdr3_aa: CASSRGLSETQYF
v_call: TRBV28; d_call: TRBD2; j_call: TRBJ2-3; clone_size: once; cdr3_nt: TGTGCCAGCAGCCTTGATAGCGGGAAGGCCCGGGCGCAGTATTTT; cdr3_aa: CASSLDSGKARAQYF
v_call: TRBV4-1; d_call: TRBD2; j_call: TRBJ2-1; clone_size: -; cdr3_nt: TGCGCCAGCAGCCTCAGACTAGCGGCCCCGCAGTTCTTC; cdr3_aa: CASSLRLAAPQFF
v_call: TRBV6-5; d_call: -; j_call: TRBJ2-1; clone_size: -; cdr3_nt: TGTGCCAGCAGCCAGAAGAGGGATGAGCAGTTCTTC; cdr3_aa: CASSQKRDEQFF
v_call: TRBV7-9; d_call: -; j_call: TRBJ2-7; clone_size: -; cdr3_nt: TGTGCCAGCAGCCGGCCGAGGTTGAGGGCGTACGAGCAGTACTTC; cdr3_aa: CASSRPRLRAYEQYF
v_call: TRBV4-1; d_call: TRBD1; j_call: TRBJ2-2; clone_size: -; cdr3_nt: TGCGCCAGCAGCCAAGATCAGGACAGGGGGCGAGTGGTAGGGGAGCTGTTTTTT; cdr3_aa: CASSQDQDRGRVVGELFF
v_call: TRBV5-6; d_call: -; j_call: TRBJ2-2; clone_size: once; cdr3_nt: TGTGCCAGCAGCTTGGGTACAGGGAACACCGGGGAGCTGTTTTTT; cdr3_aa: CASSLGTGNTGELFF
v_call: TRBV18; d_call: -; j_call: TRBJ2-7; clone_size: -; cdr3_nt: TGTGCCAGCTCACCGCTAGCGCGGTCCTACGAGCAGTACTTC; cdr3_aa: CASSPLARSYEQYF
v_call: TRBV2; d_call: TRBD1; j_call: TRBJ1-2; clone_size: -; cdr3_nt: TGTGCCAGCACCCCGGACAGGAACTATGGCTACACCTTC; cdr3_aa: CASTPDRNYGYTF
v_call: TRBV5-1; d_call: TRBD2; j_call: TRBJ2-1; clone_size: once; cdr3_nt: TGCGCCAGCAGCGACACTAGCGGGGACAATGAGCAGTTCTTC; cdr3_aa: CASSDTSGDNEQFF
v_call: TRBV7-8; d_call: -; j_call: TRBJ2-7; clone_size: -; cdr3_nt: TGTGCCAGCAGCGGACTTCGGGCGACCTACGAGCAGTACTTC; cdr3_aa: CASSGLRATYEQYF
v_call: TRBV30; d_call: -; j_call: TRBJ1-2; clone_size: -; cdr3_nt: TGTGCCTGGAGTTTACAGGGTCGAGGGGTCCATGGCTACACCTTC; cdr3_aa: CAWSLQGRGVHGYTF
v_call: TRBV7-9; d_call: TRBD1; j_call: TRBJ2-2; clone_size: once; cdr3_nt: TGTGCCAGCAGCTCCCTCCCCAGGGGGCCTAACACCGGGGAGCTGTTTTTT; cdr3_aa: CASSSLPRGPNTGELFF
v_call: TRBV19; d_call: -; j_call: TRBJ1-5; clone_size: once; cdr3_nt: TGTGCCAGTAGTATACAAGGGGATAGCAATCAGCCCCAGCATTTT; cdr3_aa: CASSIQGDSNQPQHF